These 5 T cell receptor beta chains were all obtained from the same sample, sequenced in a study of T cells after yellow fever vaccination (dated by TCRdb to between 2018 and 2021). The protocol used for the library was 5' RACE. Sequencing took place on an Illumina HiSeq 2500. Clones were called with MiXCR by TCRdb after fastp trimmed the public reads at Q25, and only in-frame beta chains were retained. CDR3 protein sequences are deduplicated, and each keeps its most common genes and DNA. For this sample there are roughly 500,000 distinct CDR3 sequences; 15% to 20% appear just once. Clones ranked in the top ten supply roughly an eighth of the sample. The sample's treatment or condition label, in plain terms: live attenuated yellow fever vaccine strain. This specimen was PBMCs, taken 15 days after the yellow fever booster vaccination. These receptors all come from a man aged 30-40 years who received the YFV17D yellow fever vaccine.

The chain links TRBV5-1 to TRBJ2-2, with TRBD2 matching 13 bases. CDR1 is SGHRS and CDR2 is YFSETQ in the germline V gene. V lost 0 bases and J lost 4; bases outside the gene matches: 6. The CDR3 loop spans 18 amino acids. The CDR3, as DNA: TGCGCCAGCAGCTTGGAGACTAGCGGGAGGTTCCCCACCGGGGAGCTGTTTTTT. Its protein product is CASSLETSGRFPTGELFF.

The chain employs TRBV20-1 and TRBJ2-1; perhaps TRBD2 as D (6 bases). V was trimmed by 6 bases and J by 5 bases, leaving 17 bases between them. The CDR3 is made up of 14 amino acids. CDR1 is DFQATT, CDR2 SNEGSKA, per germline (reference sequence). Here the CDR3 reads CSALSGTGDNEQFF. CDR3 sequence (DNA): TGCAGTGCCCTCTCAGGGACTGGCGACAATGAGCAGTTCTTC.

This clonotype was observed a few times. The chain uses TRBV4-2 and TRBJ2-7, with a tentative D call TRBD2 (5 bases). The CDR3 spans 15 residues. V lost 1 base, J lost 3 bases, and 13 bases lay in between. Germline-derived CDR1 and CDR2 are LGHNA and YNFKEQ. The CDR3 coding sequence is TGTGCCAGCAGCCAAGGTGGGAGCGGTTTCTACGAGCAGTACTTC. This sequence encodes CASSQGGSGFYEQYF.

This clonotype was seen repeatedly, ten times or more. The chain is built from TRBV12-3 or TRBV12-4 and TRBJ1-1, with a weak D call TRBD1 (6 bases). The CDR3 runs 15 residues. The germline V and J ends were trimmed by 6 bases and 1 base, with 15 bases remaining between them. As DNA, the CDR3 is TGTGCCAGCAGCTACACAGGGAGTACGAACACTGAAGCTTTCTTT. It specifies CASSYTGSTNTEAFF.

The chain recombines TRBV20-1 with TRBJ2-7; D possibly corresponds to TRBD1 (6 bases). CDR1 DFQATT and CDR2 SNEGSKA come from the germline V gene (reference sequence). V was pared by 6 bases and J by 1 base, with 13 bases between. CDR3 size: 13 residues. CDR3 in amino acids: CSARQDFSYEQYF. CDR3 in DNA: TGCAGTGCCCGACAGGATTTTTCCTACGAGCAGTACTTC.